A selection of T cell receptor beta chains follows, all from one sample in a study of blood T cell repertoires in COVID-19. This table comes from immunoSEQ multiplex PCR, and its TCRdb copy is limited to in-frame clones, with some not included. The repertoire holds roughly 140,000 clones, with roughly nine tenths as singletons. The sample consisted of peripheral blood. Receptor source: a woman aged 60-75 years with active COVID-19. CDR3s include the opening cysteine and the closing phenylalanine or tryptophan. Fields, in order: CDR3 protein, CDR3 DNA, D gene, CDR3 length, J gene, V gene, clone size. A D gene is named only where the DNA matches it firmly. Rows give clone size only sometimes, using once, few, many, or a class for an expanded clone.

CAISVGSRDSPSGGNTIYF TGTGCCATCAGTGTCGGATCCCGGGACAGTCCCTCGGGGGGAAACACCATATATTTT TRBD1 19 TRBJ1-3 TRBV10-3 NA
CASSPQGTGELFF TGTGCCAGCAGCCCCCAGGGCACCGGGGAGCTGTTTTTT NA 13 TRBJ2-2 TRBV7-3 NA
CSVEDRDWKNIQYF TGCAGCGTTGAAGATCGGGACTGGAAAAACATTCAGTACTTC NA 14 TRBJ2-4 TRBV29-1 NA
CSVGGAGELFF TGCAGCGTTGGTGGAGCCGGGGAGCTGTTTTTT NA 11 TRBJ2-2 TRBV29-1 NA
CASSLSPGMGTEAFF TGCGCCAGCAGCTTGTCGCCAGGGATGGGCACTGAAGCTTTCTTT NA 15 TRBJ1-1 TRBV5-1 NA
CATKRMGQGRYDEAFF TGTGCCACCAAAAGGATGGGACAGGGACGATATGATGAAGCTTTCTTT TRBD1 16 TRBJ1-1 TRBV19 once
CGWGRINQPQHF TGTGGCTGGGGGAGGATCAATCAGCCCCAGCATTTT NA 12 TRBJ1-5 TRBV28 few
CASSLNRDGTGELFF TGTGCCAGCAGCTTAAACCGGGATGGCACCGGGGAGCTGTTTTTT NA 15 TRBJ2-2 TRBV7-3 NA
CASSPRDRGTGEAFF TGTGCCAGCAGCCCGCGGGACAGGGGGACAGGTGAAGCTTTCTTT TRBD1 15 TRBJ1-1 TRBV3-1/TRBV3-2 NA
CASSQGSGIYGYTF TGCGCCAGCAGCCAAGGGTCCGGGATCTATGGCTACACCTTC NA 14 TRBJ1-2 TRBV4-1 once
CASSPWSSGSKNEQFF TGTGCCAGCAGCCCTTGGTCTAGCGGGTCGAAGAATGAGCAGTTCTTC TRBD2 16 TRBJ2-1 TRBV3-1/TRBV3-2 few
CASTGTSGRSRQFF TGTGCCAGCACCGGGACTAGCGGGAGATCGCGGCAGTTCTTC TRBD2 14 TRBJ2-1 TRBV27 once
CASSSGQLNTEAFF TGTGCCAGCAGTTCAGGACAGTTGAACACTGAAGCTTTCTTT NA 14 TRBJ1-1 TRBV28 NA
CASSIPRGGNYGYTF TGTGCCAGTAGTATCCCTCGAGGGGGAAACTATGGCTACACCTTC NA 15 TRBJ1-2 TRBV19 NA
CASSPGLAGGHTDTQYF TGTGCCAGCAGCCCGGGACTAGCGGGAGGCCACACAGATACGCAGTATTTT TRBD2 17 TRBJ2-3 TRBV7-9 NA
CASSSPQRYEQYF TGTGCCAGCAGCTCCCCCCAGCGGTACGAGCAGTACTTC NA 13 TRBJ2-7 TRBV4-2 NA
CASSQDAAGGAYNEQFF TGCGCCAGCAGCCAAGATGCGGCGGGAGGAGCCTACAATGAGCAGTTCTTC TRBD2 17 TRBJ2-1 TRBV4-3 once
CASSTQGNNEQFF TGTGCCAGCTCCACACAGGGGAACAATGAGCAGTTCTTC TRBD1 13 TRBJ2-1 TRBV18 few
CASSVDRAYEQYF TGTGCCAGCAGCGTGGACAGGGCCTACGAGCAGTACTTC TRBD1 13 TRBJ2-7 TRBV7-2 NA
CSASRPSANTEQFF TGCAGTGCTAGTCGTCCTAGCGCGAACACTGAGCAGTTCTTC NA 14 TRBJ2-1 TRBV20-1 NA
CASSPTGTSSTDTQYF TGTGCCAGCTCACCAACCGGGACTAGCAGCACAGATACGCAGTATTTT TRBD2 16 TRBJ2-3 TRBV18 NA
CASSPRTGNTDTQYF TGTGCCAGCTCTCCAAGGACAGGGAACACAGATACGCAGTATTTT TRBD1 15 TRBJ2-3 TRBV18 NA
CASSPPGAGYYGYTF TGTGCCAGCAGCCCCCCCGGCGCAGGGTACTATGGCTACACCTTC NA 15 TRBJ1-2 TRBV3-1/TRBV3-2 NA